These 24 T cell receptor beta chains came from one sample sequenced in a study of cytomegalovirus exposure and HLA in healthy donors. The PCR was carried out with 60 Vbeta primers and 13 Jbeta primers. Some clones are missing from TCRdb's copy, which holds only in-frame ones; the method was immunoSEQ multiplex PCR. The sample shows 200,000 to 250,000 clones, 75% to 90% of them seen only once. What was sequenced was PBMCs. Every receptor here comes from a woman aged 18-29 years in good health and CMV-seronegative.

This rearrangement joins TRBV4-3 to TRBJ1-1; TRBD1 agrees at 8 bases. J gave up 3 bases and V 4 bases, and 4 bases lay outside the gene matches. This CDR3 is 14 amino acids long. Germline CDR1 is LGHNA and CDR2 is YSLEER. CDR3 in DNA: TGCGCCAGCAGCCGTGGGACAGGAGACACTGAAGCTTTCTTT. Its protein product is CASSRGTGDTEAFF.

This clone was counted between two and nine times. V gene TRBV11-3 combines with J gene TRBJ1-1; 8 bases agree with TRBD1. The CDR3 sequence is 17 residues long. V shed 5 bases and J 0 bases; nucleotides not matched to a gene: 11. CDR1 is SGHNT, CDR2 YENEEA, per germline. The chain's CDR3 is CASSHRGFGGLNTEAFF. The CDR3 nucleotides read TGTGCCAGCAGCCACAGGGGGTTTGGTGGACTGAACACTGAAGCTTTCTTT.

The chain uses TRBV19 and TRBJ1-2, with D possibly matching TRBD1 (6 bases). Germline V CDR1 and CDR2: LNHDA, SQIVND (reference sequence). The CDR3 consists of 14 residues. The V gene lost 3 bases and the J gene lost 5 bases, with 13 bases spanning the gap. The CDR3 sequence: CASSIWGRVYGYTF. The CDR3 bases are TGTGCCAGTAGTATCTGGGGGCGAGTTTATGGCTACACCTTC.

The CDR3 nucleotides are TGCGCCAGCAGCCAAGATCTCCGGGGGGATGGCTACACCTTC. Its translation is CASSQDLRGDGYTF. The chain links TRBV4-3 to TRBJ1-2, with D possibly matching TRBD1 (5 bases). Germline V gene lookup returns CDR1 LGHNA and CDR2 YSLEER. V gave up 0 bases and J gave up 6 bases, with 11 bases separating them. This CDR3 has 14 residues.

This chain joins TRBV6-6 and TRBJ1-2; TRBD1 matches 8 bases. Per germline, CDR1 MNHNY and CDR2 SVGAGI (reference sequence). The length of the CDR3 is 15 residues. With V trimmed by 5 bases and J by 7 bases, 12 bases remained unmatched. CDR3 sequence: CASSGQGGQVFGYTF. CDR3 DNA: TGTGCCAGCAGTGGACAGGGAGGGCAGGTTTTTGGCTACACCTTC.

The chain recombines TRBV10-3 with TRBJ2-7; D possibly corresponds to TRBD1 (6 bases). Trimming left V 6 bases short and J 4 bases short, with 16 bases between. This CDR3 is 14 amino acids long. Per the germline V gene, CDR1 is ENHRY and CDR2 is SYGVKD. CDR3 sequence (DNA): TGTGCCATCAGACAGGGTATTGAGAGTTACGAGCAGTACTTC. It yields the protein CAIRQGIESYEQYF.

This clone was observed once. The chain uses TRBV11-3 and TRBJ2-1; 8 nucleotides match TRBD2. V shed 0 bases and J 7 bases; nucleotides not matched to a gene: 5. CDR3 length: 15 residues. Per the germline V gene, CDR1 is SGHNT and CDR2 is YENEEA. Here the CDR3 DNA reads TGTGCCAGCAGCTTAGAGGCGGGGGGCCGGAATGAGCAGTTCTTC. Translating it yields CASSLEAGGRNEQFF.

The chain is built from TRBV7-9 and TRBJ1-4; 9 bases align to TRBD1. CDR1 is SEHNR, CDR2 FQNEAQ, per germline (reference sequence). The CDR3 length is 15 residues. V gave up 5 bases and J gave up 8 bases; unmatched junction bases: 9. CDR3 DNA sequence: TGTGCCAGCAGCGAAGGGACAGGGCGGGAAGAAAAACTGTTTTTT. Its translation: CASSEGTGREEKLFF.

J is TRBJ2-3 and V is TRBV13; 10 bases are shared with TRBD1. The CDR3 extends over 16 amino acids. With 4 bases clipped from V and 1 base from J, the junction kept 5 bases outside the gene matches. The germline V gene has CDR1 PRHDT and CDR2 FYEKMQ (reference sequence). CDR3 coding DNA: TGTGCCAGCAGCTCAACCGGGACAGGGGGCACAGATACGCAGTATTTT. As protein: CASSSTGTGGTDTQYF.

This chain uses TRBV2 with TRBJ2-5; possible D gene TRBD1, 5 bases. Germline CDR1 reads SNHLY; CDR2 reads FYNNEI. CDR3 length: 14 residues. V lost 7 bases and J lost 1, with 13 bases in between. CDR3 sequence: CASNRQGSQETQYF. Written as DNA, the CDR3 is TGTGCCAGCAACCGGCAGGGAAGCCAAGAGACCCAGTACTTC.

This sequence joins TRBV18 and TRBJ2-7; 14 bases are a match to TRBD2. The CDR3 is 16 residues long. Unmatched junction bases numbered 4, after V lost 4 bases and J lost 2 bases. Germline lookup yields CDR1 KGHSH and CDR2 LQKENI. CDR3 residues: CASSLGLAGGAYEQYF. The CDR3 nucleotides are TGTGCCAGCTCACTCGGACTAGCGGGAGGCGCCTACGAGCAGTACTTC.

The CDR3 sequence is CASSSPYRLRGAFF. CDR3 coding DNA: TGTGCCAGCAGCTCACCGTACAGGCTACGTGGTGCTTTCTTT. The V and J genes are TRBV11-3 and TRBJ1-1; maybe TRBD1 (5 bases). The CDR3 is 14 amino acids. Trimming pared 4 bases from V and 11 bases from J, leaving 20 bases between. The germline V gene encodes CDR1 SGHNT and CDR2 YENEEA.

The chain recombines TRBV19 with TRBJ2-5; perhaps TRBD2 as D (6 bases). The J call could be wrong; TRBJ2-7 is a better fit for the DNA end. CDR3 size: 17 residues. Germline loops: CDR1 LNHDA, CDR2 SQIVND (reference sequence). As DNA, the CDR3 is TGTGCCAGTACCCGGGACGGTATCGCTAGCGTCCCCTACGAGCAGTACTTC. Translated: CASTRDGIASVPYEQYF.

CDR3: CASSQGGPYSYEQYF. The CDR3 DNA is TGTGCCAGCAGCCAAGGGGGGCCTTACTCCTACGAGCAGTACTTC. V and J are TRBV14 and TRBJ2-7; weak D call: TRBD1 (6 bases). Trimming cost V 1 base and J 0 bases, with 10 bases left between them. Germline CDR1 reads SGHDN; CDR2 reads FVKESK. This CDR3 has 15 residues.

In nucleotides, the CDR3 is TGTGCCAGCAGGGCAGGGGGGAACAATGAGCAGTTCTTC. Translation: CASRAGGNNEQFF. This chain uses TRBV2 with TRBJ2-1; a possible D gene is TRBD1 (7 bases). From germline, CDR1 is SNHLY and CDR2 FYNNEI. Trimming left V 6 bases short and J 5 bases short, with 11 bases between. CDR3 length: 13 amino acids. Variable domain in full (rest from reference TRBV2 and TRBJ2-1): EPEVTQTPSHQVTQMGQEVILRCVPISNHLYFYWYRQILGQKVEFLVSFYNNEISEKSEIFDDQFSVERPDGSNFTLKIRSTKLEDSAMYFCASRAGGNNEQFFGPGTRLTVL.

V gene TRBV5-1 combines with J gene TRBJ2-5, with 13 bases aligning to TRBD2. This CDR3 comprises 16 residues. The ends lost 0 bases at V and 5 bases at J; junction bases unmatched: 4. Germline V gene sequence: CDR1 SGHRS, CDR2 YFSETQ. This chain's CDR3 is CASSLAGTSGAETQYF. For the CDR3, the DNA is TGCGCCAGCAGCTTGGCGGGGACTAGCGGGGCGGAGACCCAGTACTTC. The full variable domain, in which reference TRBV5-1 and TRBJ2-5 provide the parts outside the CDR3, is KAGVTQTPRYLIKTRGQQVTLSCSPISGHRSVSWYQQTPGQGLQFLFEYFSETQRNKGNFPGRFSGRQFSNSRSEMNVSTLELGDSALYLCASSLAGTSGAETQYFGPGTRLLVL.

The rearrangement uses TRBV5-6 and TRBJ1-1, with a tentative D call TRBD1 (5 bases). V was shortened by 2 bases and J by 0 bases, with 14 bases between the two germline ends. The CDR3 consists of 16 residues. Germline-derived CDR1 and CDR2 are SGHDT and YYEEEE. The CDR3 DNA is TGTGCCAGCAGCTTCTCGGGGACTGGCATGAACACTGAAGCTTTCTTT. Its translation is CASSFSGTGMNTEAFF. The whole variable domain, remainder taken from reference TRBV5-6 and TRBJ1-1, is DAGVTQSPTHLIKTRGQQVTLRCSPKSGHDTVSWYQQALGQGPQFIFQYYEEEERQRGNFPDRFSGHQFPNYSSELNVNALLLGDSALYLCASSFSGTGMNTEAFFGQGTRLTVV.

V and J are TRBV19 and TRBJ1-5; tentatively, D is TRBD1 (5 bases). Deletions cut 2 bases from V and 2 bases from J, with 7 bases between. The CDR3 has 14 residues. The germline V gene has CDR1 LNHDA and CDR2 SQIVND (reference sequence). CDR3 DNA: TGTGCCAGTAGTATATCCAGGGGCAATCAGCCCCAGCATTTT. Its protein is CASSISRGNQPQHF.

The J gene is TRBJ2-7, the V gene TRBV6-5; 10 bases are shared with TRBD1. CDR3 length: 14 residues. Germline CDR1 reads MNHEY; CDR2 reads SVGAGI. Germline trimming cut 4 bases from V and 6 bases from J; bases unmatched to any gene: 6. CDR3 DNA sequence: TGTGCCAGCAGTTCGAGAGGGACAGGGGTCGAGCAGTACTTC. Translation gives CASSSRGTGVEQYF.

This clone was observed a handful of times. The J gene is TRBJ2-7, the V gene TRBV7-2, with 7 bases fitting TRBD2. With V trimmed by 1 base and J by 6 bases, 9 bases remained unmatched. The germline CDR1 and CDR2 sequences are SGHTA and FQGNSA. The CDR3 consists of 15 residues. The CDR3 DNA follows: TGTGCCAGCAGCTTAGTCGGGGCGGGAGTGGCCGAGCAGTACTTC. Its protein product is CASSLVGAGVAEQYF.

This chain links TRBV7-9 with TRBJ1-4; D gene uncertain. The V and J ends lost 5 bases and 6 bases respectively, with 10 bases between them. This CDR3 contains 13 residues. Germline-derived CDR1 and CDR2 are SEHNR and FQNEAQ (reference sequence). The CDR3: CASSPVVHEKLFF. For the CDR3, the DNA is TGTGCCAGCAGCCCAGTTGTACATGAAAAACTGTTTTTT.

The CDR3 DNA reads TGTGCCAGCAGTTTTTCCGGGACAGGGAACAATGAGCAGTTCTTC. This encodes CASSFSGTGNNEQFF. The chain is built from TRBV2 and TRBJ2-1, with 9 nucleotides matching TRBD1. The CDR3 covers 15 residues. Germline V CDR1 and CDR2: SNHLY, FYNNEI. J gave up 5 bases and V 5 bases, and 7 bases lay outside the gene matches.

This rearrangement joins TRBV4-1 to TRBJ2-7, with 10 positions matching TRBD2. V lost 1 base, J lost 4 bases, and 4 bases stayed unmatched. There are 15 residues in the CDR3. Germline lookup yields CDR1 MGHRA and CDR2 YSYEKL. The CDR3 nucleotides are TGCGCCAGCAGCCAAGCTAGCGGGAGAACGTACGAGCAGTACTTC. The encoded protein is CASSQASGRTYEQYF.

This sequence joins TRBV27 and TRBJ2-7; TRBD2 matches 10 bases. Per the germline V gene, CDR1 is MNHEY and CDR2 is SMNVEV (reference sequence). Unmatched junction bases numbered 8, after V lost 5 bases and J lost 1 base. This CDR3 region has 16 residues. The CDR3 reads CASSLMSGLASYEQYF. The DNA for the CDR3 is TGTGCCAGCAGTCTTATGTCGGGACTAGCGTCCTACGAGCAGTACTTC.